The rows below give T cell receptor beta chains drawn from one sample of a study of vaccination effects on CD4 cells after COVID-19. The method was immunoSEQ multiplex PCR; TCRdb's version includes in-frame clones alone and lacks a portion of them. The sample has about 40,000 clones; about 62% are singletons. Their antigens remain unidentified. The sequencing here drew on CD4+ T cells from PBMCs cultured without peptide, taken after COVID-19 vaccination. The receptors were gathered from a human donor who received a COVID-19 vaccine. The CDR3 runs from the conserved cysteine through the conserved F or W. Each record gives: D gene, V gene, J gene, clone size, CDR3 protein, CDR3 DNA. The D gene is left open where the match is weak. Size values are once, few and many counts, or a class for expanded clones, and some rows have none.

>.|TRBV12-3/TRBV12-4|TRBJ1-5|medium-sized
CASSQQSGQPQHF
TGTGCCAGCAGTCAGCAATCGGGTCAGCCCCAGCATTTT
>.|TRBV6-4|TRBJ1-1|.
CASSAGTSNEAFF
TGTGCCAGCAGTGCCGGGACATCGAATGAAGCTTTCTTT
>.|TRBV18|TRBJ1-3|.
CASSPEGVPGNTIYF
TGTGCCAGCTCACCCGAGGGAGTTCCTGGAAACACCATATATTTT
>TRBD1|TRBV6-5|TRBJ2-2|.
CAGNRDRGTGELFF
TGTGCCGGCAACCGGGACAGAGGCACCGGGGAGCTGTTTTTT
>.|TRBV5-8|TRBJ2-1|.
CASSLFQFSRSFNNEQFF
TGTGCCAGCAGCTTGTTCCAGTTTAGCCGGTCCTTTAACAATGAGCAGTTCTTC
>.|TRBV12-3/TRBV12-4|TRBJ2-2|.
CASSLGSTGELFF
TGTGCCAGCAGTTTGGGTAGTACCGGGGAGCTGTTTTTT
>TRBD1|TRBV5-6|TRBJ1-2|.
CASSNGTGPYGYTF
TGTGCCAGCAGCAATGGGACAGGGCCTTATGGCTACACCTTC
>.|TRBV6-5|TRBJ2-3|few
CASNGRGTDTQYF
TGTGCCAGCAATGGCAGGGGCACAGATACGCAGTATTTT
>TRBD1|TRBV19|TRBJ1-1|.
CASRQGAEYTEAFF
TGTGCCAGTAGGCAGGGGGCCGAATACACTGAAGCTTTCTTT
>.|TRBV27|TRBJ2-5|.
CASSSLLSQETQYF
TGTGCCAGCAGTTCCCTACTCTCCCAAGAGACCCAGTACTTC
>TRBD2|TRBV7-9|TRBJ2-1|many
CASSANSGGYNEQFF
TGTGCCAGCAGCGCGAATAGCGGGGGGTACAATGAGCAGTTCTTC
>TRBD2|TRBV4-2|TRBJ2-5|.
CASSQAAGLVPETQYF
TGTGCCAGCAGCCAAGCAGCGGGGCTTGTCCCAGAGACCCAGTACTTC
>.|TRBV6-5|TRBJ1-1|.
CASSYRRGTEAFF
TGTGCCAGCAGTTACCGTCGGGGGACTGAAGCTTTCTTT
>TRBD2|TRBV18|TRBJ2-1|.
CASSPGLAGYSYNEQFF
TGTGCCAGCTCACCGGGACTAGCGGGATATTCCTACAATGAGCAGTTCTTC
>.|TRBV6-5|TRBJ1-2|.
CATMGDLFSTF
TGTGCCACCATGGGGGACCTATTCTCCACCTTC
>.|TRBV27|TRBJ2-2|few
CASGKTGRSTGELFF
TGTGCCAGCGGAAAGACGGGGAGAAGCACCGGGGAGCTGTTTTTT
>.|TRBV21-1|TRBJ2-1|few
CASSKVMGGEQFF
TGTGCCAGCAGCAAAGTTATGGGTGGTGAGCAGTTCTTC
>.|TRBV7-6|TRBJ2-3|.
CASSLGFAGSDTQYF
TGTGCCAGCAGCTTAGGTTTTGCTGGGAGCGATACGCAGTATTTT
>TRBD1|TRBV6-1|TRBJ1-1|once
CASSEVGGQGNTEAFF
TGTGCCAGCAGTGAAGTGGGAGGACAGGGGAACACTGAAGCTTTCTTT
>.|TRBV18|TRBJ2-3|.
CASSPVWRNTQYF
TGTGCCAGCTCACCAGTTTGGCGAAATACGCAGTATTTT
>TRBD1|TRBV6-5|TRBJ1-6|.
CASSFIQGAPGSPLHF
TGTGCCAGCAGTTTTATCCAGGGGGCGCCTGGGTCACCCCTCCACTTT
>.|TRBV3-1/TRBV3-2|TRBJ1-2|few
CASSQEALGYTF
TGTGCCAGCAGCCAAGAGGCGTTGGGCTACACCTTC
>.|TRBV3-1/TRBV3-2|TRBJ2-2|.
CASSRQWGSPGELFF
TGTGCCAGCAGCCGGCAATGGGGAAGTCCCGGGGAGCTGTTTTTT
>.|TRBV19|TRBJ1-5|.
CASTQQASKSQPQHF
TGTGCCAGTACCCAGCAGGCGTCGAAAAGTCAGCCCCAGCATTTT
>TRBD1|TRBV2|TRBJ1-5|medium-sized
CASTRDRVLGQPQHF
TGTGCCAGCACCCGGGACAGGGTTTTAGGTCAGCCCCAGCATTTT
>.|TRBV6-5|TRBJ2-7|once
CASSRDGIYEQYF
TGTGCCAGCAGCCGGGACGGTATCTACGAGCAGTACTTC
>.|TRBV7-8|TRBJ1-2|.
CASSLVQGRGYGYTF
TGTGCCAGCAGCTTAGTGCAAGGGCGTGGCTATGGCTACACCTTC
>TRBD1|TRBV19|TRBJ1-2|.
CASSRDRGTNYGYTF
TGTGCCAGTAGTAGAGACAGGGGTACCAACTATGGCTACACCTTC
>.|TRBV10-3|TRBJ1-1|.
CAISHDGGSTEAFF
TGTGCCATCAGTCACGACGGAGGGTCCACTGAAGCTTTCTTT
>.|TRBV27|TRBJ2-7|few
CASSLRGGVQGAYEQYF
TGTGCCAGCAGTTTAAGGGGCGGGGTTCAAGGGGCCTACGAGCAGTACTTC
>.|TRBV28|TRBJ2-7|.
CASSLRGDPYEQYF
TGTGCCAGCAGTTTAAGAGGGGATCCCTACGAGCAGTACTTC
>.|TRBV29-1|TRBJ1-5|.
CSVRDGTNSNQPQHF
TGCAGCGTCCGGGACGGCACAAATAGCAATCAGCCCCAGCATTTT
>.|TRBV13|TRBJ2-7|few
CASSLTTYEQYF
TGTGCCAGCAGCTTGACTACCTACGAGCAGTACTTC
>.|TRBV25-1|TRBJ1-1|.
CASSDTSGPGDTEAFF
TGTGCCAGCAGTGATACTTCCGGACCCGGGGACACTGAAGCTTTCTTT
>TRBD2|TRBV6-5|TRBJ2-7|.
CASSPLAGVYEQYF
TGTGCCAGCAGCCCCCTAGCGGGGGTCTACGAGCAGTACTTC
>.|TRBV10-3|TRBJ1-1|.
CAISDVRGYTEAFF
TGTGCCATCAGTGATGTCAGGGGATACACTGAAGCTTTCTTT
>.|TRBV19|TRBJ1-4|few
CASWTPATNEKLFF
TGTGCCAGTTGGACACCGGCAACTAATGAAAAACTGTTTTTT
>TRBD1|TRBV28|TRBJ1-2|.
CASRSGTGNYGYTF
TGTGCCAGCAGATCCGGGACAGGGAACTATGGCTACACCTTC
>.|TRBV11-2|TRBJ1-2|.
CASSLVSGTWGYTF
TGTGCCAGCAGCTTAGTATCAGGAACGTGGGGCTACACCTTC
>.|TRBV19|TRBJ1-1|.
CASSSGLNTEAFF
TGTGCCAGTAGTAGTGGACTGAACACTGAAGCTTTCTTT
>TRBD1|TRBV5-1|TRBJ2-5|once
CASSLTGGREETQYF
TGCGCCAGCAGCTTGACAGGGGGCCGAGAAGAGACCCAGTACTTC
>.|TRBV6-5|TRBJ2-6|.
CASSYSALSGANVLTF
TGTGCCAGCAGTTATTCCGCTCTCTCTGGGGCCAACGTCCTGACTTTC
>.|TRBV2|TRBJ1-5|.
CASGRDRGDNQPQHF
TGTGCCAGCGGTAGGGACCGGGGGGACAATCAGCCCCAGCATTTT
>.|TRBV29-1|TRBJ1-1|.
CSVARTGNEAFF
TGCAGCGTAGCCCGTACAGGGAATGAAGCTTTCTTT
>.|TRBV7-8|TRBJ1-2|once
CASSLNGVGYGYTF
TGTGCCAGCAGCTTAAACGGGGTTGGGTATGGCTACACCTTC
>TRBD2|TRBV4-1|TRBJ2-1|.
CASSHPGTSGKYYEQFF
TGCGCCAGCAGCCACCCTGGGACTAGCGGGAAGTACTATGAGCAGTTCTTC
>.|TRBV30|TRBJ1-2|.
CAWSATVAGRAYTF
TGTGCCTGGAGTGCCACGGTGGCAGGGCGAGCCTACACCTTC